This T cell receptor (beta chain) is from a study of response to subunit inactivated influenza vaccine. Findings and caveats of the study: The authors put forward the suggestion that each seasonal influenza vaccination may bring in only a limited number of new T cells.

As for this clonotype: The antigen remains undetermined. This sequence may be a read error, since a much larger clone differs from it by one base.

The CDR3 contains 14 residues. The ends lost 6 bases at V and 2 bases at J; junction bases unmatched: 4. The germline V gene encodes CDR1 MDHEN and CDR2 SYDVKM. From the RT-PCR reads, TCRdb called clonotypes with MiXCR, one entry per CDR3 protein. The table lists a few hundred thousand distinct CDR3 sequences, 14% of them singletons. The receptor was derived from a man aged 50 to 60 who received an inactivated influenza vaccine. This sequence joins TRBV28 and TRBJ2-1; 7 bases align to TRBD1. Specimen: PBMCs from blood, collected about 12 days after vaccination. The CDR3 is CASSKGQTYNEQFF. CDR3 in DNA: TGTGCCAGCAGCAAGGGACAGACCTACAATGAGCAGTTCTTC.